These 20 T cell receptor beta chains were all obtained from the same sample, sequenced in a study of blood T cell repertoires in COVID-19. The data were produced by immunoSEQ multiplex PCR, yet TCRdb's version contains in-frame clones alone and is incomplete. The sample lists around 46,000 clones, about 87% occurring once. The sample was peripheral blood. The source of these receptors is a human donor in a cohort sampled during active COVID-19.

The chain joins TRBV5-5 to TRBJ2-7, with TRBD1 identical over 9 bases. Germline assignment: CDR1 SGHKS and CDR2 YYEKEE (reference sequence). The V segment lost 3 bases and the J segment 4 bases; nucleotides outside the gene matches: 5. CDR3 length equals 14 residues. Here the CDR3 DNA reads TGTGCCAGCAGCTCTACAGGGGGCCCATACGAGCAGTACTTC. This translates into CASSSTGGPYEQYF.

This chain uses TRBV28 with TRBJ1-2, with TRBD1 matching over 8 bases. Germline V gives CDR1 MDHEN, CDR2 SYDVKM. V shed 5 bases and J 7 bases; nucleotides not matched to a gene: 9. The CDR3 is made up of 14 amino acids. The chain's CDR3 is CASSPQGQVFGYTF. In nucleotides, the CDR3 is TGTGCCAGCAGTCCCCAGGGACAGGTCTTTGGCTACACCTTC.

The chain is built from TRBV10-3 and TRBJ1-3, with D possibly TRBD1 on 5 matching bases. Deletions cut 8 bases from V and 4 bases from J, with 12 bases between. The germline V gene encodes CDR1 ENHRY and CDR2 SYGVKD. This CDR3 is 13 amino acids long. CDR3 bases: TGTGCCATCGGGGAGGGGATCGGAAACACCATATATTTT. Translating it yields CAIGEGIGNTIYF.

The chain employs TRBV6-2 or TRBV6-3 and TRBJ1-4; D is possibly TRBD1 (6 bases). This CDR3 has 15 amino acids. Germline V gene data show CDR1 as MNHEY and CDR2 as SVGEGT. Trimming removed 4 bases from V and 3 bases from J, with 12 bases in between. The CDR3 reads CASSSPYRANEKLFF. The CDR3, as DNA: TGTGCCAGCAGTTCTCCGTACAGGGCTAATGAAAAACTGTTTTTT.

This rearrangement joins TRBV7-8 to TRBJ2-7, with TRBD2 as a possible D gene (5 bases). The CDR3 runs 14 residues. Germline values: CDR1 SGHVS, CDR2 FQNEAQ. The V end lost 2 bases, the J end lost 2 bases, and 10 bases lay between the germline ends. In DNA form, the CDR3 reads TGTGCCAGCAGCTTACCCGGGGTGCCCTACGAGCAGTACTTC. This translates into CASSLPGVPYEQYF.

This chain joins TRBV18 and TRBJ2-7; possibly TRBD2 for D (6 bases). Looked up from germline, CDR1 is KGHSH and CDR2 is LQKENI. CDR3 length equals 14 residues. Trimming stripped 3 bases from V and 7 bases from J, with 16 bases between. CDR3 sequence: CASSPGLLPGEQYF. The CDR3 DNA reads TGTGCCAGCTCACCGGGACTCCTACCGGGGGAGCAGTACTTC.

V and J are TRBV6-4 and TRBJ1-6; D gene unclear. V lost 0 bases and J lost 7, with 7 bases in between. The CDR3 runs 14 residues. Germline V gene lookup returns CDR1 MRHNA and CDR2 SNTAGT. CDR3 nucleotide sequence: TGTGCCAGCAGTGACTCTGGGCCGAATTCACCCCTCCACTTT. Translating it yields CASSDSGPNSPLHF.

The rearrangement uses TRBV6-5 and TRBJ2-7, with TRBD1 identical over 7 bases. CDR3 length equals 13 residues. V dropped 6 bases and J dropped 4; count of bases not matched to a gene: 6. The germline gives CDR1 MNHEY, CDR2 SVGAGI. The CDR3 protein is CASRGDRLYEQYF. The CDR3 bases are TGTGCCAGCAGGGGGGACAGATTATACGAGCAGTACTTC.

V is TRBV25-1 and J is TRBJ1-1; D is uncertain. Germline CDR1 MGHDK, CDR2 SYGVNS. The length of the CDR3 is 12 residues. Between the trimmed V and J ends, which lost 2 bases and 8 bases, there was a span of 9 bases. This CDR3 reads CASSEGSSEAFF. DNA for the CDR3: TGTGCCAGCAGTGAAGGGTCTAGCGAAGCTTTCTTT.

The chain is built from TRBV6-5 and TRBJ2-1; 7 bases line up with TRBD2. J gave up 6 bases and V 6 bases, and 5 bases lay outside the gene matches. This CDR3 has 13 amino acids. Germline V gives CDR1 MNHEY, CDR2 SVGAGI. CDR3 in DNA: TGTGCCAGCAGCCCCAGACTAGCCAATGAGCAGTTCTTC. Translating gives CASSPRLANEQFF.

The V call is TRBV2, the J call TRBJ2-1, with 8 bases fitting TRBD2. The germline V gene has CDR1 SNHLY and CDR2 FYNNEI. The CDR3 totals 15 residues. V lost 3 bases and J lost 6; bases outside the gene matches: 7. The DNA for the CDR3 is TGTGCCAGCAGTGAGGGACTAGGGGGAATCAATGAGCAGTTCTTC. As protein: CASSEGLGGINEQFF.

In this sample, this clone turned up once. The chain uses TRBV7-8 and TRBJ2-7; D is possibly TRBD1 (5 bases). Between the trimmed V and J ends, which lost 4 bases and 4 bases, there was a span of 11 bases. The CDR3 covers 13 residues. The germline V gene encodes CDR1 SGHVS and CDR2 FQNEAQ. Here the CDR3 DNA reads TGTGCCAGCAGCTCCTCAAAGGGGTACGAGCAGTACTTC. It codes for CASSSSKGYEQYF.

Only a few counts were recorded for this clone. This chain links TRBV7-9 with TRBJ1-5, with TRBD1 identical over 7 bases. Looked up from germline, CDR1 is SEHNR and CDR2 is FQNEAQ (reference sequence). The V gene end was trimmed by 5 bases and the J gene end by 7 bases; junction bases not matched to a gene: 8. The CDR3 loop spans 14 amino acids. CDR3 sequence: CASSLDRVWQPQHF. The DNA for the CDR3 is TGTGCCAGCAGCCTTGACAGGGTATGGCAGCCCCAGCATTTT.

The rearrangement joins TRBV5-6 to TRBJ2-5; tentative D call: TRBD1 (5 bases). Trimming stripped 4 bases from V and 3 bases from J, with 19 bases between. The V gene's germline CDR1 is SGHDT and CDR2 YYEEEE. CDR3 size: 16 residues. CDR3 bases: TGTGCCAGCAGCCCAGGACCCTTAAGGGGAAAAGAGACCCAGTACTTC. It encodes CASSPGPLRGKETQYF.

The V call is TRBV5-1, the J call TRBJ1-3; maybe TRBD1 (5 bases). CDR3 length equals 15 residues. V was pared by 4 bases and J by 2 bases, with 13 bases between. Germline assignment: CDR1 SGHRS and CDR2 YFSETQ. In DNA, the CDR3 is TGCGCCAGCAGCCAGGTCGGGGGAACTGGAAACACCATATATTTT. Translated: CASSQVGGTGNTIYF.

The chain couples TRBV5-1 to TRBJ1-1, with TRBD1 matching over 10 bases. The V gene end was trimmed by 0 bases and the J gene end by 4 bases; junction bases not matched to a gene: 0. Germline CDR1 and CDR2: SGHRS and YFSETQ. The CDR3 extends over 14 amino acids. CDR3: CASSLGTGGTEAFF. CDR3 sequence (DNA): TGCGCCAGCAGCTTGGGGACAGGGGGCACTGAAGCTTTCTTT.

V gene TRBV28 combines with J gene TRBJ2-5; 8 bases line up with TRBD1. After removal of 4 bases from V and 5 bases from J, the junction contained 15 bases not matched to a gene. Germline V gives CDR1 MDHEN, CDR2 SYDVKM. The CDR3 contains 17 residues. The CDR3 reads CASSWDPNQGARETQYF. CDR3 coding DNA: TGTGCCAGCAGTTGGGATCCTAACCAGGGGGCGCGGGAGACCCAGTACTTC.

This clone was seen a single time. The CDR3 nucleotides read TGCGCCAGCAGTAGATTAGCGGGAGAGAATGAGCAGTTCTTC. Protein product: CASSRLAGENEQFF. The rearrangement uses TRBV10-1 and TRBJ2-1; 9 nucleotides line up with TRBD2. Trimming at V came to 5 bases and at J to 7 bases, leaving 6 bases not matched to a gene. This CDR3 region has 14 residues. Germline values: CDR1 WNHNN, CDR2 SYGVQD (reference sequence).

The genes are TRBV5-1 and TRBJ2-7; D is possibly TRBD1 (6 bases). The germline V and J ends were trimmed by 3 bases and 3 bases, with 16 bases remaining between them. Germline V gene lookup returns CDR1 SGHRS and CDR2 YFSETQ. The CDR3 is made up of 15 amino acids. The CDR3 loop is CASSSLQGLLYEQYF. CDR3 bases: TGCGCCAGCAGCTCCCTTCAGGGGCTCCTCTACGAGCAGTACTTC.

Sample share makes this clone large (0.1 to 1%). The rearrangement uses TRBV10-3 and TRBJ1-5; 9 nucleotides align to TRBD1. Germline V gives CDR1 ENHRY, CDR2 SYGVKD. This CDR3 has 15 amino acids. After removal of 10 bases from V and 2 bases from J, the junction contained 9 bases not matched to a gene. DNA for the CDR3: TGTGCCACCGGGACAGGGACGGATGGCAATCAGCCCCAGCATTTT. Protein sequence: CATGTGTDGNQPQHF.